Below are 32 T cell receptor beta chains sequenced from a single sample in a study of cytomegalovirus exposure and HLA in healthy donors. Both 60 Vbeta primers and 13 Jbeta primers went into the PCR. Sequencing was performed with immunoSEQ multiplex PCR; in TCRdb, only in-frame clones are kept and a portion is missing. Its table records roughly 140,000 clones. Sample: PBMCs. The receptors stem from a male donor in good health and CMV-seronegative.

V gene TRBV5-1 combines with J gene TRBJ2-7; 11 nucleotides agree with TRBD2. The CDR3 runs to 16 residues. In germline, CDR1 is SGHRS, CDR2 YFSETQ. V was clipped by 1 base and J by 5 bases; unmatched bases: 8. The CDR3 bases are TGCGCCAGCAGCTTGAATAGCGGGAGGGCCGCGAACGAGCAGTACTTC. Translation gives CASSLNSGRAANEQYF. Drawing the rest from reference TRBV5-1 and TRBJ2-7, the complete variable domain is KAGVTQTPRYLIKTRGQQVTLSCSPISGHRSVSWYQQTPGQGLQFLFEYFSETQRNKGNFPGRFSGRQFSNSRSEMNVSTLELGDSALYLCASSLNSGRAANEQYFGPGTRLTVT.

The rearrangement links TRBV18 to TRBJ2-1, with D possibly matching TRBD2 (5 bases). V lost 3 bases to trimming and J lost 8 bases, with 17 bases between them. CDR1 is KGHSH, CDR2 LQKENI, per germline. This CDR3 has 15 amino acids. The CDR3 bases are TGTGCCAGCTCACCGTTTACTAGTGCGTACGATGAGCAGTTCTTC. Translating gives CASSPFTSAYDEQFF.

The chain links TRBV19 to TRBJ2-7, with 12 nucleotides matching TRBD1. The CDR3 is made up of 15 amino acids. V was pared by 6 bases and J by 7 bases, with 10 bases of the junction left unmatched. Germline V gene sequence: CDR1 LNHDA, CDR2 SQIVND (reference sequence). CDR3 nucleotides: TGTGCCAGTAGCCGACCGGGACAGGGGGCGTGGGAGCAGTACTTC. Translation gives CASSRPGQGAWEQYF.

V usage is TRBV27 and J usage is TRBJ1-3, with D tentatively TRBD1 (6 bases). V was shortened by 5 bases and J by 0 bases, with 14 bases between the two germline ends. This CDR3 has 16 residues. Germline V CDR1 and CDR2: MNHEY, SMNVEV (reference sequence). This chain's CDR3 is CASSALTGPSGNTIYF. The CDR3 DNA reads TGTGCCAGCAGTGCATTGACAGGACCCTCTGGAAACACCATATATTTT.

The chain couples TRBV4-3 to TRBJ1-1, with a weak D call TRBD1 (5 bases). V lost 0 bases, J lost 3 bases, and 8 bases lay in between. The CDR3 has 14 residues. The germline CDR1 and CDR2 sequences are LGHNA and YSLEER. The CDR3 bases are TGCGCCAGCAGCCAAGAGACGGGGGACACTGAAGCTTTCTTT. Amino acids: CASSQETGDTEAFF.

V gene TRBV10-3 combines with J gene TRBJ1-5, with 7 bases lining up with TRBD1. The ends lost 6 bases at V and 5 bases at J; junction bases unmatched: 4. CDR3 size: 13 residues. Germline CDR1 reads ENHRY; CDR2 reads SYGVKD. The CDR3, as DNA: TGTGCCATCAGGGGGACAGTTGATCAGCCCCAGCATTTT. It specifies CAIRGTVDQPQHF.

A note on this clone: Different DNA sequences within this sample yield the same CDR3. CDR3 sequence reads: CSVGGSNQPQHF. CDR3 bases: TGCAGCGTTGGAGGGAGCAATCAGCCCCAGCATTTT. The chain employs TRBV29-1 and TRBJ1-5; D remains unclear. Trimming took 4 bases from V and 1 from J, leaving 5 bases between them. Germline CDR1 SQVTM, CDR2 ANQGSEA. The CDR3 consists of 12 residues.

The chain employs TRBV6-5 and TRBJ2-7; 10 nucleotides align to TRBD1. V lost 4 bases and J lost 6; bases outside the gene matches: 9. CDR3 length: 15 residues. Germline V gene lookup returns CDR1 MNHEY and CDR2 SVGAGI. The chain's CDR3 is CASSSSDRGPGEQYF. The CDR3 DNA reads as TGTGCCAGCAGTTCTTCAGACAGGGGGCCTGGCGAGCAGTACTTC.

The chain carries TRBV28 and TRBJ1-2; possible D gene TRBD1, 6 bases. Trimming removed 10 bases from V and 4 bases from J, with 19 bases in between. Germline CDR1 MDHEN, CDR2 SYDVKM. The CDR3 has 14 amino acids. The CDR3 DNA reads as TGTGCCACCCTCGAGGCAGGGGAACCCTATGGCTACACCTTC. This gives the protein CATLEAGEPYGYTF.

V and J are TRBV7-9 and TRBJ2-7; D call uncertain. V was pared by 4 bases and J by 2 bases, with 3 bases between. Germline CDR1 reads SEHNR; CDR2 reads FQNEAQ (reference sequence). The CDR3 consists of 11 residues. CDR3 in DNA: TGTGCCAGCAGCTCTACCTACGAGCAGTACTTC. Translation gives CASSSTYEQYF.

The chain links TRBV7-9 to TRBJ2-1; a possible D gene is TRBD2 (7 bases). This CDR3 contains 14 residues. With 5 bases removed from V and 7 bases from J, the gap between germline ends came to 15 bases. CDR1 is SEHNR and CDR2 is FQNEAQ in the germline V gene (reference sequence). CDR3 DNA: TGTGCCAGCAGCGAGGGGGGGGCTAGGAATGAGCAGTTCTTC. Its translation is CASSEGGARNEQFF. Full variable domain (remainder filled in from reference TRBV7-9 and TRBJ2-1): DTGVSQNPRHKITKRGQNVTFRCDPISEHNRLYWYRQTLGQGPEFLTYFQNEAQLEKSRLLSDRFSAERPKGSFSTLEIQRTEQGDSAMYLCASSEGGARNEQFFGPGTRLTVL.

The chain uses TRBV12-5 and TRBJ2-7, with 7 bases fitting TRBD2. Germline CDR1 reads LGHNT; CDR2 reads FRNRAP. The CDR3 runs to 13 residues. V was clipped by 5 bases and J by 6 bases; unmatched bases: 7. The CDR3 is CASGPLAGAEQYF. CDR3 nucleotide sequence: TGTGCTAGTGGTCCCCTGGCGGGAGCCGAGCAGTACTTC.

The chain recombines TRBV4-2 with TRBJ2-7; 12 bases line up with TRBD2. The CDR3 contains 12 residues. Germline CDR1 reads LGHNA; CDR2 reads YNFKEQ. The J segment lost 4 bases and the V segment lost 8 bases, leaving 0 bases of the junction unmatched. The DNA for the CDR3 is TGTGCCAGCGGGACTAGCGGGTACGAGCAGTACTTC. Encoded protein: CASGTSGYEQYF.

The chain combines TRBV6-1 with TRBJ1-3; D unclear. Germline V CDR1 and CDR2: MNHNS, SASEGT. The V gene lost 2 bases and the J gene lost 7 bases, with 3 bases spanning the gap. The CDR3 has 11 residues. The CDR3 DNA sequence: TGTGCCAGCAGTGAACCGAACACCATATATTTT. Its translation is CASSEPNTIYF.

CDR3 sequence (DNA): TGTGCCAGCAGTCCAGGACAGCCCGGAGTGAACACTGAAGCTTTCTTT. Translated, it gives CASSPGQPGVNTEAFF. The chain combines TRBV2 with TRBJ1-1, with D perhaps TRBD1 (6 bases). V lost 5 bases to trimming and J lost 0 bases, with 16 bases between them. This CDR3 contains 16 residues. Looked up from germline, CDR1 is SNHLY and CDR2 is FYNNEI.

The rearrangement uses TRBV7-8 and TRBJ2-7, with D possibly matching TRBD2 (5 bases). V was clipped by 2 bases and J by 3 bases, with 11 bases between them. The CDR3 extends over 14 amino acids. From germline, CDR1 is SGHVS and CDR2 FQNEAQ. CDR3 region: CASSLRTDHYEQYF. DNA for the CDR3: TGTGCCAGCAGCTTACGGACTGACCACTACGAGCAGTACTTC. The full variable domain, with the rest looked up from reference TRBV7-8 and TRBJ2-7, is GAGVSQSPRYKVAKRGQDVALRCDPISGHVSLFWYQQALGQGPEFLTYFQNEAQLDKSGLPSDRFFAERPEGSVSTLKIQRTQQEDSAVYLCASSLRTDHYEQYFGPGTRLTVT.

The CDR3 sequence is CASSLSWANTGELFF. CDR3 DNA sequence: TGCGCCAGCAGCCTGAGCTGGGCCAACACCGGGGAGCTGTTTTTT. J is TRBJ2-2 and V is TRBV5-1; no clear D gene. This CDR3 spans 15 amino acids. Germline V gene data show CDR1 as SGHRS and CDR2 as YFSETQ. V lost 4 bases and J 2 bases, leaving 12 bases between the germline ends.

V is TRBV6-1 and J is TRBJ1-5, with D possibly being TRBD1 (6 bases). The CDR3 consists of 15 residues. Between the trimmed V and J ends, which lost 7 bases and 4 bases, there was a span of 17 bases. Per germline, CDR1 MNHNS and CDR2 SASEGT. The CDR3 nucleotides are TGTGCCAGCATCTCCCTTGGGGGGGCGAATCAGCCCCAGCATTTT. Its protein product is CASISLGGANQPQHF.

The CDR3 is CASTSGGLLNEQFF. DNA for the CDR3: TGTGCCAGCACGAGCGGGGGGTTATTGAATGAGCAGTTCTTC. The chain links TRBV6-5 to TRBJ2-1; 9 bases map to TRBD2. Looked up from germline, CDR1 is MNHEY and CDR2 is SVGAGI. The CDR3 covers 14 residues. V dropped 7 bases and J dropped 7; count of bases not matched to a gene: 8.

This sequence joins TRBV5-1 and TRBJ2-7; 9 bases agree with TRBD1. The J segment lost 6 bases and the V segment lost 5 bases, leaving 12 bases of the junction unmatched. CDR3 length: 15 residues. Germline CDR1 is SGHRS and CDR2 is YFSETQ. This chain's CDR3 is CASSYTGTGSSEQYF. CDR3 coding DNA: TGCGCCAGCAGTTATACCGGGACAGGGAGCTCCGAGCAGTACTTC.

The chain uses TRBV29-1 and TRBJ2-3; TRBD1 might be the D (5 bases). CDR3 length: 12 residues. Deletions cut 7 bases from V and 5 bases from J, with 13 bases between. Germline CDR1 is SQVTM and CDR2 is ANQGSEA. CDR3: CSARQGEDTQYF. CDR3 DNA sequence: TGCAGCGCGCGTCAGGGCGAAGATACGCAGTATTTT.

The rearrangement links TRBV27 to TRBJ1-6; possible D gene TRBD1, 5 bases. V lost 6 bases and J 9 bases, leaving 15 bases between the germline ends. The CDR3 runs to 14 residues. Germline V gene sequence: CDR1 MNHEY, CDR2 SMNVEV (reference sequence). The CDR3 loop reads CASRRQTQGSPLHF. DNA for the CDR3: TGTGCCAGCAGACGACAGACTCAGGGTTCACCCCTCCACTTT.

The J gene is TRBJ2-2, the V gene TRBV15, with a tentative D call TRBD2 (5 bases). The CDR3 covers 13 residues. The V gene's germline CDR1 is LNHNV and CDR2 YYDKDF (reference sequence). With 6 bases removed from V and 2 bases from J, the gap between germline ends came to 7 bases. This chain's CDR3 is CATRAANTGELFF. For the CDR3, the DNA is TGTGCCACCAGAGCGGCAAACACCGGGGAGCTGTTTTTT.

The V and J genes are TRBV7-6 and TRBJ1-3; TRBD1 might be the D (5 bases). Trimming removed 5 bases from V and 0 bases from J, with 11 bases in between. This CDR3 comprises 15 residues. The germline V gene encodes CDR1 SGHVS and CDR2 FNYEAQ. CDR3 coding DNA: TGTGCCAGCAGCCCTCCCGGGGGCTCTGGAAACACCATATATTTT. It yields the protein CASSPPGGSGNTIYF.

V and J are TRBV29-1 and TRBJ2-1, with D maybe TRBD2 (6 bases). The germline V and J ends were trimmed by 1 base and 9 bases, with 19 bases remaining between them. CDR3 size: 15 residues. The germline gives CDR1 SQVTM, CDR2 ANQGSEA. The CDR3 bases are TGCAGCGTTGAAGTCTGGGGACTGGAAGTGGGTGAGCAGTTCTTC. This codes for CSVEVWGLEVGEQFF.

V and J are TRBV5-4 and TRBJ1-1; no clear D. Trimming cost V 0 bases and J 1 base, with 7 bases left between them. Germline CDR1 is SGHNT and CDR2 is YYREEE (reference sequence). This CDR3 spans 14 amino acids. The CDR3 DNA reads as TGTGCCAGCAGCTTGGCCGGAGGGAACACTGAAGCTTTCTTT. Its translation is CASSLAGGNTEAFF.

This rearrangement joins TRBV11-2 to TRBJ2-7, with 9 bases that match TRBD2. CDR3 size: 15 residues. Looked up from germline, CDR1 is SGHAT and CDR2 is FQNNGV. Losses at the gene ends were 3 bases for V and 7 bases for J; bases not matched to a gene: 10. CDR3 loop: CASSFGGGVLWEQYF. CDR3 DNA sequence: TGTGCCAGCAGCTTCGGCGGGGGGGTTTTGTGGGAGCAGTACTTC.

The chain is built from TRBV4-3 and TRBJ1-1, with unresolved D. Germline values: CDR1 LGHNA, CDR2 YSLEER. V was clipped by 0 bases and J by 1 base, with 6 bases between them. This CDR3 spans 14 amino acids. The CDR3 region is CASSQDRANTEAFF. CDR3 nucleotides: TGCGCCAGCAGCCAAGATCGAGCGAACACTGAAGCTTTCTTT.

The rearrangement joins TRBV28 to TRBJ1-2; D possibly corresponds to TRBD1 (6 bases). The CDR3 spans 13 residues. V lost 3 bases to trimming and J lost 4 bases, with 9 bases between them. The germline gives CDR1 MDHEN, CDR2 SYDVKM. The CDR3 DNA reads TGTGCCAGCAGTTTCAGGGGCGGCTATGGCTACACCTTC. As protein: CASSFRGGYGYTF.

The V and J genes are TRBV7-8 and TRBJ1-5; D not certain. Trimming took off 1 base at V and 6 bases at J, with 16 bases between the two ends. The germline V gene has CDR1 SGHVS and CDR2 FQNEAQ. CDR3 length: 16 amino acids. CDR3 in DNA: TGTGCCAGCAGCTTAGGTTCGTGGGCAGAGGGTCAGCCCCAGCATTTT. It yields the protein CASSLGSWAEGQPQHF.

This rearrangement joins TRBV19 to TRBJ2-1; TRBD2 matches 12 bases. J was trimmed by 7 bases and V by 1 base; bases with no gene match: 2. Germline loops: CDR1 LNHDA, CDR2 SQIVND (reference sequence). CDR3 size: 15 residues. The CDR3, as DNA: TGTGCCAGTAGTATAGGACTAGCGGGGGAAAATGAGCAGTTCTTC. Its translation: CASSIGLAGENEQFF.

The chain employs TRBV7-2 and TRBJ2-7; the D gene is possibly TRBD1 (8 bases). Trimming took off 3 bases at V and 4 bases at J, with 13 bases between the two ends. The CDR3 is made up of 14 amino acids. Germline lookup yields CDR1 SGHTA and CDR2 FQGNSA. The CDR3 coding sequence is TGTGCCAGCAGCTTCGGACAGGGAGGGTACGAGCAGTACTTC. Protein: CASSFGQGGYEQYF.